One and the same sample provided the 9 T cell receptor beta chains below, sequenced in a study of blood T cells in healthy people across ages. Using a J-beta primer mix together with a sample-barcoded 5' primer, a second PCR was run for roughly 7 to 12 cycles. TCRdb processed the 5' RACE reads anew with MiXCR; each CDR3 protein has one entry. The sample consists of about 1,800,000 distinct CDR3 sequences, 28% of them appearing once. The material sequenced was blood. The receptors derive from a woman in her twenties or thirties in good health.

The V call is TRBV20-1, the J call TRBJ1-1, with TRBD1 matching 8 bases. The germline gives CDR1 DFQATT, CDR2 SNEGSKA (reference sequence). CDR3 size: 15 residues. The V and J ends lost 7 bases and 0 bases, in that order; junction bases with no gene match: 10. The CDR3 DNA is TGCAGTGGGAGACAGGGGAAGAGCATGAACACTGAAGCTTTCTTT. Protein product: CSGRQGKSMNTEAFF.

The count of this clonotype is one. This chain connects TRBV7-2 to TRBJ2-5; D not resolved. The J call may be mistaken, given a closer DNA end match to TRBJ2-7. The CDR3 has 15 residues. CDR1 SGHTA and CDR2 FQGNSA come from the germline V gene. CDR3 nucleotide sequence: TGTGCCAGCAGCCAGCACGGCCACCTCCGCTACGAGCAGTACTTC. Translating it yields CASSQHGHLRYEQYF.

This clonotype has only one observation. This may be a read error, as it is one base from a much larger clone. The chain employs TRBV9 and TRBJ1-2; D is uncertain. The germline V and J ends were trimmed by 2 bases and 5 bases, with 13 bases remaining between them. The CDR3 length is 14 residues. Germline lookup yields CDR1 SGDLS and CDR2 YYNGEE. The CDR3 reads CASSVDQLGYGYTF. DNA of the CDR3: TGTGCCAGCAGCGTGGACCAATTGGGTTATGGCTACACCTTC.

This clonotype was seen only once. V gene TRBV29-1 combines with J gene TRBJ2-1, with D possibly matching TRBD1 (6 bases). This CDR3 comprises 15 residues. CDR1 and CDR2 from the germline V gene are SQVTM and ANQGSEA. The germline V and J ends were trimmed by 7 bases and 13 bases, with 29 bases remaining between them. CDR3 in DNA: TGCAGCGCCGCGGACGACAGGCGAATGACGGAGACCCAGTTCTTC. This encodes CSAADDRRMTETQFF.

The genes are TRBV5-1 and TRBJ2-5; 11 positions agree with TRBD2. The germline V gene has CDR1 SGHRS and CDR2 YFSETQ. CDR3 length equals 14 residues. Losses at the gene ends were 7 bases for V and 3 bases for J; bases not matched to a gene: 5. CDR3 protein: CASYPSGGKETQYF. Here the CDR3 DNA reads TGCGCCAGCTATCCTAGCGGGGGGAAAGAGACCCAGTACTTC.

The chain couples TRBV12-3 or TRBV12-4 to TRBJ2-7; 13 bases map to TRBD2. The CDR3 length is 16 residues. Trimming cost V 2 bases and J 4 bases; bases outside gene matches: 5. The CDR3 is CASSLWTSGSMYEQYF. CDR3 in DNA: TGTGCCAGCAGTTTATGGACTAGCGGGAGTATGTACGAGCAGTACTTC.

V is TRBV12-3 or TRBV12-4 and J is TRBJ1-5; no definite D call. V was pared by 7 bases and J by 6 bases, with 13 bases between. The CDR3 sequence is 13 residues long. The CDR3 DNA reads as TGTGCCAGCATGATGGAGATAGGTCAGCCCCAGCATTTT. Its protein is CASMMEIGQPQHF.

This clonotype has more than one count but fewer than ten. V and J are TRBV2 and TRBJ2-5, with D perhaps TRBD1 (6 bases). The ends were cut back, 4 bases at V and 4 bases at J, with 13 bases in the middle. This CDR3 has 14 amino acids. Germline CDR1 and CDR2: SNHLY and FYNNEI. The CDR3: CASSAQKQGETQYF. CDR3 coding DNA: TGTGCCAGCAGTGCTCAGAAACAGGGAGAGACCCAGTACTTC. Together with reference TRBV2 and TRBJ2-5, the CDR3 gives the full variable domain: EPEVTQTPSHQVTQMGQEVILRCVPISNHLYFYWYRQILGQKVEFLVSFYNNEISEKSEIFDDQFSVERPDGSNFTLKIRSTKLEDSAMYFCASSAQKQGETQYFGPGTRLLVL.

This rearrangement joins TRBV6-5 to TRBJ2-1; 10 bases line up with TRBD2. The CDR3 length is 16 residues. V dropped 1 base and J dropped 7; count of bases not matched to a gene: 7. Germline loops: CDR1 MNHEY, CDR2 SVGAGI. This CDR3 reads CASSYYTAGGSNEQFF. CDR3 nucleotides: TGTGCCAGCAGTTACTATACAGCGGGGGGGAGTAATGAGCAGTTCTTC.